A selection of T cell receptor beta chains follows, all from one sample in a study of T-cell memory formation after mild COVID-19. TCRdb passed the 5' RACE reads through MiXCR, listing each CDR3 protein once. This table has approximately 270,000 distinct CDR3 sequences, around 15% appearing once. The source material was PBMCs or a T cell subset sorted from them (not recorded which). These receptors were taken from a man aged 18 to 29 who had mild COVID-19 (a few samples of this study predate the infection). Cell type and time point are not known. The CDR3 runs from the conserved cysteine through the conserved F or W. The order of the fields is V gene, clone size, J gene, CDR3 protein. Size values are once, few and many counts, or a class for expanded clones, and some rows have none.

V gene: TRBV4-3; clone size: few; J gene: TRBJ2-5; CDR3 protein: CASSQTRDRGLGQETQYF
V gene: TRBV11-2; clone size: few; J gene: TRBJ2-5; CDR3 protein: CASSRTSEETQYF
V gene: TRBV12-3/TRBV12-4; clone size: few; J gene: TRBJ2-7; CDR3 protein: CASSLRTRDSRQYF
V gene: TRBV7-8; clone size: few; J gene: TRBJ1-2; CDR3 protein: CASSPQGAGYGYTF
V gene: TRBV7-6; clone size: once; J gene: TRBJ1-2; CDR3 protein: CASSPGRGQGRGGYTF
V gene: TRBV4-1; clone size: many; J gene: TRBJ2-3; CDR3 protein: CASSQGFAGGRLTADTQYF
V gene: TRBV5-1; clone size: few; J gene: TRBJ1-1; CDR3 protein: CASIDSPGTEAFF
V gene: TRBV6-5; clone size: many; J gene: TRBJ2-5; CDR3 protein: CASSYLGSGVETQYF
V gene: TRBV4-3; clone size: many; J gene: TRBJ2-7; CDR3 protein: CASSHAQQGASYEQYF
V gene: TRBV28; clone size: .; J gene: TRBJ2-3; CDR3 protein: CASSEPGQGTDTQYF
V gene: TRBV7-2; clone size: few; J gene: TRBJ1-5; CDR3 protein: CASSQSSNQPQHF
V gene: TRBV7-9; clone size: .; J gene: TRBJ1-1; CDR3 protein: CASSLGDRGDPEAFF
V gene: TRBV29-1; clone size: .; J gene: TRBJ2-2; CDR3 protein: CSVKDRDPGELFF
V gene: TRBV7-2; clone size: .; J gene: TRBJ2-7; CDR3 protein: CASSDWGFAYEQYF
V gene: TRBV7-8; clone size: few; J gene: TRBJ1-5; CDR3 protein: CASSQGTVYQPQHF
V gene: TRBV12-3/TRBV12-4; clone size: few; J gene: TRBJ1-4; CDR3 protein: CASSLTAGEKLFF
V gene: TRBV10-3; clone size: many; J gene: TRBJ2-5; CDR3 protein: CAISEGGAGETQYF
V gene: TRBV5-1; clone size: few; J gene: TRBJ2-1; CDR3 protein: CASTLILNNEQFF
V gene: TRBV7-8; clone size: .; J gene: TRBJ1-2; CDR3 protein: CASSEMRGAYYGYTF
V gene: TRBV3-1; clone size: .; J gene: TRBJ1-5; CDR3 protein: CASSRDRGQPQHF
V gene: TRBV7-3; clone size: .; J gene: TRBJ2-5; CDR3 protein: CASSPRTSGDEQYF
V gene: TRBV11-2; clone size: .; J gene: TRBJ1-2; CDR3 protein: CASSFGESRNYGYTF
V gene: TRBV20-1; clone size: many; J gene: TRBJ2-3; CDR3 protein: CSARDLRGGGDTQYF
V gene: TRBV20-1; clone size: .; J gene: TRBJ2-5; CDR3 protein: CSASGRQETQYF
V gene: TRBV7-8; clone size: .; J gene: TRBJ2-1; CDR3 protein: CASSSHWTGGYNEQFF
V gene: TRBV4-3; clone size: .; J gene: TRBJ2-1; CDR3 protein: CASSQDPSGGSSYNEQFF
V gene: TRBV29-1; clone size: .; J gene: TRBJ2-5; CDR3 protein: CSVWVGGETQYF
V gene: TRBV4-3; clone size: many; J gene: TRBJ2-2; CDR3 protein: CASSQSRIVGELFF
V gene: TRBV10-3; clone size: few; J gene: TRBJ2-3; CDR3 protein: CAISESGPTQYF
V gene: TRBV6-2/TRBV6-3; clone size: many; J gene: TRBJ2-7; CDR3 protein: CASSPTPGGLYEQYF
V gene: TRBV12-3/TRBV12-4; clone size: .; J gene: TRBJ2-2; CDR3 protein: CASGLLQGNTGELFF
V gene: TRBV6-2/TRBV6-3; clone size: .; J gene: TRBJ2-5; CDR3 protein: CASSRLGRGTQETQYF
V gene: TRBV15; clone size: .; J gene: TRBJ2-7; CDR3 protein: CATSRDRTNSYEQYF
V gene: TRBV6-2/TRBV6-3; clone size: few; J gene: TRBJ2-3; CDR3 protein: CASSYPSQGGDTQYF
V gene: TRBV9; clone size: .; J gene: TRBJ2-7; CDR3 protein: CAIQGQGRF
V gene: TRBV12-3/TRBV12-4; clone size: few; J gene: TRBJ1-1; CDR3 protein: CASSLLYRGTEAFF
V gene: TRBV4-1; clone size: .; J gene: TRBJ1-2; CDR3 protein: CASSPWTGNYGYTF
V gene: TRBV6-2/TRBV6-3; clone size: once; J gene: TRBJ1-5; CDR3 protein: CASSARWGNQPQHF
V gene: TRBV10-3; clone size: few; J gene: TRBJ2-2; CDR3 protein: CAISGIGGPGELFF